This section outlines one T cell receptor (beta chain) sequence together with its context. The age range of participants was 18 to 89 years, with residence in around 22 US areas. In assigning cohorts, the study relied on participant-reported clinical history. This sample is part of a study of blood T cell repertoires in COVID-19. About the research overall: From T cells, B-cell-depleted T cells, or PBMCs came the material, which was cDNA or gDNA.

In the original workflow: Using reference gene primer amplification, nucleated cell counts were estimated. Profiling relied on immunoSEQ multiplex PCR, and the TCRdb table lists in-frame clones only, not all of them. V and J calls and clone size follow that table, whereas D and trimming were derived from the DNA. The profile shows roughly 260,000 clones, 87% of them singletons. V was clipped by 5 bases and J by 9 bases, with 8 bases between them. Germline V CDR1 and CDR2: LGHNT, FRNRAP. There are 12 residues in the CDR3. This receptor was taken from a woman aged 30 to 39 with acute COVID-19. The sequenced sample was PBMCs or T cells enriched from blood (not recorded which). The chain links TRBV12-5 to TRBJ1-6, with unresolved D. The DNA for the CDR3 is TGTGCTAGTGGTCCCCATAGTTCACCCCTCCACTTT. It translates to CASGPHSSPLHF.